Listed below are T cell receptor beta chains from one sample, sequenced in a study of early T cells in non-severe SARS-CoV-2 infection. From the 5' RACE reads, TCRdb called clonotypes with MiXCR, one entry per CDR3 protein. Seen here are around 58,000 distinct CDR3 sequences, about 4.9% observed once, and the top ten hold 4.5% to 5.5%. The sequenced material came from whole blood. All receptors come from an adult who was a healthcare worker with PCR-confirmed SARS-CoV-2 infection or an uninfected control (not recorded which). Each CDR3 is given without its conserved first and last residue.

>TRBV7-8|TRBJ2-1
ASSLVGQGYGDEQF
>TRBV10-3|TRBJ2-3
AITAGRDTQY
>TRBV3-1|TRBJ1-1
ASSQGRREAEAF
>TRBV6-1|TRBJ2-1
ASSGFKADTYNEQF
>TRBV19|TRBJ1-5
ASRTGSSNQPQH
>TRBV28|TRBJ1-1
ASPPPGGTEAF
>TRBV12-3/TRBV12-4|TRBJ1-6
ASSTGQDSPLH
>TRBV3-1|TRBJ2-1
ASSQDTGRAYNEQF
>TRBV11-2|TRBJ2-7
ASSLDRGQLNEQY
>TRBV6-6|TRBJ2-5
ASSHRDSGETQY
>TRBV7-2|TRBJ1-4
ASSLGEGLGFVATNEKLF